These 23 T cell receptor beta chains were sequenced from one sample in a study of metastatic and nonmetastatic thyroid tumors. Using MiXCR, TCRdb reanalyzed the PCR reads. The sample includes tens of thousands of clones, roughly 13% of them seen just once. Thyroid surgery took place with no prior treatment in any patient. Sequences were obtained from blood. The receptors shown here come from a female donor with papillary thyroid cancer or a benign thyroid nodule (not recorded which). Some clones in this sample may be carry-over from other donors' samples.

This clone was detected ten times or more. A junction boundary mismatches the germline segment, possibly from a read error. The V gene is TRBV12-3 or TRBV12-4, the J gene TRBJ2-3; D ambiguous. CDR3 length: 14 amino acids. As DNA, the CDR3 is TGTGCCAGCAGCTTAGTTTCTAGCACAGATACGCAGTATTTT. Protein: CASSLVSSTDTQYF.

Turning to this clone: Given a much more abundant clone one base away, this may be a read error. The V and J genes are TRBV6-2 or TRBV6-3 and TRBJ2-7; D is ambiguous. Germline values: CDR1 MNHEY, CDR2 SVGEGT. The CDR3 covers 13 residues. Trimming shortened V by 8 bases and J by 4 bases, and 15 bases separated the two germline ends. The CDR3 DNA sequence: TGTGCCAGCCGGGTCACTTGTATTTACGAGCAGTACTTC. Encoded protein: CASRVTCIYEQYF.

This clone was counted ten times or more. The chain links TRBV11-2 to TRBJ2-7; no definite D call. From germline, CDR1 is SGHAT and CDR2 FQNNGV. The CDR3 totals 14 residues. V lost 2 bases and J lost 6, with 14 bases in between. The CDR3 region is CASSLTFSRSEQYF. The CDR3 region has the DNA TGTGCCAGCAGCTTAACGTTTTCGAGGAGCGAGCAGTACTTC.

In this sample, this clone turned up many times. The V gene is TRBV7-2, the J gene TRBJ1-6; maybe TRBD1 (5 bases). CDR1 is SGHTA and CDR2 is FQGNSA in the germline V gene. This CDR3 has 15 amino acids. The V end was cut by 3 bases, the J end by 6 bases, with 12 bases between. The CDR3 sequence is CASSLGQGSNSPLHF. The DNA for the CDR3 is TGTGCCAGCAGCTTGGGTCAGGGCAGTAATTCACCCCTCCACTTT.

This clone was seen just once. A read error may produce the germline difference seen at one junction end. The identical CDR3 is also encoded by other nucleotide sequences in the sample. The chain links TRBV18 to TRBJ2-5; D unclear. The CDR3 is 15 residues long. Germline V gene sequence: CDR1 KGHSH, CDR2 LQKENI. The CDR3 DNA follows: TGTGCCAGTTCACCAGCGTCGGTGTGGACGGAGACCCAGTACTTC. The encoded protein is CASSPASVWTETQYF. Based on the CDR3 plus reference TRBV18 and TRBJ2-5, the full variable domain is NAGVMQNPRHLVRRRGQEARLRCSPMKGHSHVYWYRQLPEEGLKFMVYLQKENIIDESGMPKERFSAEFPKEGPSILRIQQVVRGDSAAYFCASSPASVWTETQYFGPGTRLLVL.

Ten or more counts support this clone. It may be a read error: a sequence one base away is much more abundant. CDR3 sequence (DNA): TGTGCCAGCAGTGAAGCGGGAGGGAGGGGCGATGAGCAGTTCTTC. This sequence encodes CASSEAGGRGDEQFF. This chain joins TRBV25-1 and TRBJ2-1, with 9 bases identical to TRBD2. The germline V gene encodes CDR1 MGHDK and CDR2 SYGVNS. J was trimmed by 8 bases and V by 2 bases; bases with no gene match: 7. The CDR3 loop spans 15 amino acids.

This clone was counted many times. The chain has TRBV18 and TRBJ1-1; D call uncertain. Between the trimmed V and J ends, which lost 6 bases and 1 base, there was a span of 9 bases. CDR3 length: 13 amino acids. Germline-derived CDR1 and CDR2 are KGHSH and LQKENI. The CDR3 loop reads CASSPQPNTEAFF. CDR3 nucleotides: TGTGCCAGCTCCCCCCAGCCGAACACTGAAGCTTTCTTT.

This clone appeared a few times. V is TRBV9 and J is TRBJ2-6; 7 bases align to TRBD1. The V gene end was trimmed by 3 bases and the J gene end by 11 bases; junction bases not matched to a gene: 8. This CDR3 has 14 residues. The germline V gene encodes CDR1 SGDLS and CDR2 YYNGEE. The CDR3 DNA sequence: TGTGCCAGCAGCGCTGGACAGGAGCGATACGTCCTGACTTTC. It encodes CASSAGQERYVLTF.

This clone has at least ten counts. The rearrangement uses TRBV6-2 or TRBV6-3 and TRBJ1-5, with D maybe TRBD1 (5 bases). Germline CDR1 and CDR2: MNHEY and SVGEGT. The V and J ends lost 2 bases and 3 bases respectively, with 8 bases between them. The length of the CDR3 is 14 residues. The DNA of the CDR3 is TGTGCCAGCAGTTACGTGGACATCAATCAGCCCCAGCATTTT. Its translation: CASSYVDINQPQHF.

The chain employs TRBV27 and TRBJ2-7, with 9 nucleotides matching TRBD1. Germline loops: CDR1 MNHEY, CDR2 SMNVEV (reference sequence). With 2 bases clipped from V and 2 bases from J, the junction kept 4 bases outside the gene matches. The CDR3 length is 15 residues. CDR3 in DNA: TGTGCCAGCAGTTTAACGGGACAGGGCGCCTACGAGCAGTACTTC. Amino acid sequence: CASSLTGQGAYEQYF.

This clone was recorded many times. V is TRBV19 and J is TRBJ1-1, with TRBD1 identical over 7 bases. J was trimmed by 7 bases and V by 7 bases; bases with no gene match: 12. Germline assignment: CDR1 LNHDA and CDR2 SQIVND (reference sequence). This CDR3 is built from 14 residues. This CDR3 reads CASIEGAWGGEAFF. The CDR3 DNA reads TGTGCCAGTATTGAGGGGGCGTGGGGAGGTGAAGCTTTCTTT.

This clone appeared a few times. A much larger clone lies a single base off, so this may be a read error. This CDR3 is also generated by other DNA sequences in the sample. V usage is TRBV10-3 and J usage is TRBJ2-1, with 8 bases identical to TRBD2. The CDR3 spans 13 residues. Looked up from germline, CDR1 is ENHRY and CDR2 is SYGVKD. J gave up 7 bases and V 2 bases, and 1 base lay outside the gene matches. The CDR3 region is CAISETSGNEQFF. The DNA for the CDR3 is TGTGCCATCAGTGAGACTAGCGGTAATGAGCAGTTCTTC.

The chain joins TRBV15 to TRBJ2-1, with TRBD1 as a possible D gene (6 bases). The CDR3 is 16 amino acids. Deletions cut 3 bases from V and 8 bases from J, with 20 bases between. Germline V gives CDR1 LNHNV, CDR2 YYDKDF (reference sequence). The CDR3 protein is CATSSPSGQGSDEQFF. CDR3 in DNA: TGTGCCACCAGCAGTCCCTCGGGCCAGGGGAGCGATGAGCAGTTCTTC.

This clone was seen repeatedly, ten times or more. The chain recombines TRBV28 with TRBJ2-7; D not resolved. This CDR3 region has 12 residues. V lost 3 bases, J lost 6 bases, and 9 bases lay in between. CDR1 and CDR2 from the germline V gene are MDHEN and SYDVKM. DNA for the CDR3: TGTGCCAGCAGTTTTCGGGCCCTCGAGCAGTACTTC. Amino acids: CASSFRALEQYF.

The sample holds many counts of this clone. V and J are TRBV9 and TRBJ2-1, with unresolved D. Germline CDR1 and CDR2: SGDLS and YYNGEE. V was clipped by 0 bases and J by 0 bases, with 7 bases between them. The CDR3 has 15 residues. CDR3: CASSVAESSYNEQFF. In nucleotides, the CDR3 is TGTGCCAGCAGCGTAGCCGAGAGCTCCTACAATGAGCAGTTCTTC.

V and J are TRBV7-2 and TRBJ2-1, with 15 bases identical to TRBD2. This CDR3 region has 19 residues. J gave up 0 bases and V 8 bases, and 11 bases lay outside the gene matches. Germline V lookup: CDR1 SGHTA, CDR2 FQGNSA. In DNA, the CDR3 is TGTGCCAGCTTCGAGAGGGGACTAGCGGGAGGTAGCTCCTACAATGAGCAGTTCTTC. Protein sequence: CASFERGLAGGSSYNEQFF.

This clone was seen only a few times. V and J are TRBV28 and TRBJ1-2; a weak D match, TRBD1 (5 bases). Germline V gene data show CDR1 as MDHEN and CDR2 as SYDVKM. This CDR3 is built from 10 residues. The ends were cut back, 10 bases at V and 8 bases at J, with 11 bases in the middle. The CDR3 reads CATSRGGYTF. The CDR3 DNA is TGTGCCACCTCTAGGGGCGGCTACACCTTC.

A few counts support this clone. The gene calls are TRBV2 and TRBJ2-2; 8 positions agree with TRBD2. Germline assignment: CDR1 SNHLY and CDR2 FYNNEI. With V trimmed by 8 bases and J by 6 bases, 11 bases remained unmatched. The CDR3 consists of 15 residues. For the CDR3, the DNA is TGTGCCAGCCGGGGGGGGCTAGCCCTCCCCGGGGAGCTGTTTTTT. This gives the protein CASRGGLALPGELFF. The entire variable domain, with the rest obtained from reference TRBV2 and TRBJ2-2, is as follows: EPEVTQTPSHQVTQMGQEVILRCVPISNHLYFYWYRQILGQKVEFLVSFYNNEISEKSEIFDDQFSVERPDGSNFTLKIRSTKLEDSAMYFCASRGGLALPGELFFGEGSRLTVL.

This clone was found many times. The J gene is TRBJ2-1, the V gene TRBV5-1, with 7 nucleotides matching TRBD2. Trimming removed 4 bases from V and 3 bases from J; junction bases left unmatched: 7. The CDR3 runs 15 residues. CDR1 and CDR2 from the germline V gene are SGHRS and YFSETQ. CDR3 sequence (DNA): TGCGCCAGCAGCGCGACTAGCAGCGGCTACAATGAGCAGTTCTTC. As protein: CASSATSSGYNEQFF.

There are many counts of this clone. The chain links TRBV5-1 to TRBJ2-2, with 7 bases lining up with TRBD2. The J segment lost 0 bases and the V segment lost 4 bases, leaving 6 bases of the junction unmatched. This CDR3 comprises 16 residues. Germline V CDR1 and CDR2: SGHRS, YFSETQ. The CDR3 here is CASSLTSSSNTGELFF. The CDR3 coding sequence is TGCGCCAGCAGCCTGACTAGCAGCTCGAACACCGGGGAGCTGTTTTTT.

Ten or more counts support this clone. The V and J genes are TRBV18 and TRBJ1-6; D is unclear. Trimming took 2 bases from V and 5 from J, leaving 4 bases between them. The CDR3 length is 13 residues. Germline assignment: CDR1 KGHSH and CDR2 LQKENI. CDR3: CASSPNNNSPLHF. The CDR3 DNA reads as TGTGCCAGCTCACCAAATAATAATTCACCCCTCCACTTT.

This clone was recorded a few times. A clone one base away is much larger, so this may be a read error. This chain's CDR3 is CSVGSTYDQYF. In DNA, the CDR3 is TGCAGCGTTGGATCCACCTACGATCAGTACTTC. The chain recombines TRBV29-1 with TRBJ2-7, with D hard to call. From germline, CDR1 is SQVTM and CDR2 ANQGSEA. CDR3 size: 11 residues.

This clone was recorded at least ten times. The V call is TRBV19, the J call TRBJ1-4; 10 nucleotides agree with TRBD1. The CDR3 is 14 residues long. In germline, CDR1 is LNHDA, CDR2 SQIVND (reference sequence). After removal of 7 bases from V and 7 bases from J, the junction contained 6 bases not matched to a gene. CDR3: CASTRTGGFEKLFF. The CDR3 nucleotides read TGTGCCAGTACCAGGACAGGGGGGTTTGAAAAACTGTTTTTT.